Each of the 28 T cell receptor beta chains below was sequenced from the same sample in a study of neurological immune-mediated disorders. MiXCR, applied by TCRdb to the 5' RACE reads, yields one record per CDR3 protein. This table has roughly 48,000 distinct CDR3 sequences, under 30% appearing once. Sequencing was performed on PBMCs. The receptors originated from a woman between 70 and 85 years old in good health.

This clonotype has a count of ten or more. This sequence joins TRBV19 and TRBJ2-7; 10 positions agree with TRBD2. Germline-derived CDR1 and CDR2 are LNHDA and SQIVND (reference sequence). Trimming at V came to 3 bases and at J to 6 bases, leaving 5 bases not matched to a gene. The CDR3 contains 14 residues. CDR3 sequence reads: CASSMLAGVPEQYF. In DNA, the CDR3 is TGTGCCAGTAGTATGCTAGCGGGAGTACCCGAGCAGTACTTC.

About this clonotype: A much larger clone lies one base from this, so it may be a read error. The rearrangement joins TRBV7-2 to TRBJ1-5, with D unresolved. The CDR3 covers 14 residues. Germline-derived CDR1 and CDR2 are SGHTA and FQGNSA. V lost 4 bases, J lost 1 base, and 8 bases lay in between. DNA for the CDR3: TGTGCCAGCAGCTCGGCAGTGAGCAATCAGCCCCAGCATTTT. Translating it yields CASSSAVSNQPQHF.

The chain has TRBV5-6 and TRBJ2-1; D is perhaps TRBD2 (6 bases). This CDR3 is built from 13 residues. V lost 7 bases and J 3 bases, leaving 11 bases between the germline ends. The V gene's germline CDR1 is SGHDT and CDR2 YYEEEE. In DNA form, the CDR3 reads TGTGCCAGCTCACGGGACTTCTACAATGAGCAGTTCTTC. This sequence encodes CASSRDFYNEQFF.

This clonotype was recorded many times. The V call is TRBV20-1, the J call TRBJ1-5; D is perhaps TRBD1 (6 bases). The V and J ends lost 1 base and 4 bases respectively, with 14 bases between them. Germline assignment: CDR1 DFQATT and CDR2 SNEGSKA (reference sequence). The CDR3 loop spans 15 amino acids. The CDR3 bases are TGCAGTGCTAGAGCAGCAGGGGCAATAAATCAGCCCCAGCATTTT. Its translation is CSARAAGAINQPQHF.

The CDR3 nucleotides read TGTGCCAGCAGCCAAGAGTGGGGTAGCGGTAGGACTGATGAGCAGTTCTTC. Translating gives CASSQEWGSGRTDEQFF. V usage is TRBV14 and J usage is TRBJ2-1; D is perhaps TRBD2 (6 bases). Germline CDR1 reads SGHDN; CDR2 reads FVKESK. The CDR3 sequence is 17 residues long. V was trimmed by 0 bases and J by 8 bases, leaving 20 bases between them.

This clonotype occurred a few times. V usage is TRBV7-2 and J usage is TRBJ2-5; no reliable D call. Looked up from germline, CDR1 is SGHTA and CDR2 is FQGNSA. V lost 1 base, J lost 7 bases, and 13 bases lay in between. The CDR3 is 14 residues long. For the CDR3, the DNA is TGTGCCAGCAGCTTAGGGCTAACTCCTATGACCCAGTACTTC. This sequence encodes CASSLGLTPMTQYF.

Ten or more counts support this clonotype. The genes are TRBV5-1 and TRBJ1-1, with no clear D. Trimming took off 0 bases at V and 3 bases at J, with 9 bases between the two ends. This CDR3 has 14 residues. CDR1 SGHRS and CDR2 YFSETQ come from the germline V gene. CDR3 sequence (DNA): TGCGCCAGCAGCTTGGGTAGCGGTGACACTGAAGCTTTCTTT. Its protein product is CASSLGSGDTEAFF.

This clonotype occurred a few times. A much larger clone differs from this one at a single base, so this may be a read error. The rearrangement uses TRBV5-1 and TRBJ2-7; D possibly corresponds to TRBD2 (5 bases). The CDR3 loop spans 14 amino acids. CDR1 is SGHRS and CDR2 is YFSETQ in the germline V gene. V was clipped by 0 bases and J by 5 bases, with 12 bases between them. In DNA, the CDR3 is TGCGCCAGCAGCTTGGGGCTAGCCCCCCACGAGCAGTACTTC. It is translated as CASSLGLAPHEQYF.

This clonotype has at least ten counts. V usage is TRBV12-3 or TRBV12-4 and J usage is TRBJ2-4; 8 positions match TRBD2. This CDR3 comprises 16 residues. V trimming: 3 bases; J trimming: 8 bases; junction bases outside the gene matches: 12. The CDR3 coding sequence is TGTGCCAGCAGTTTCGGGTTAGCGGGACGTCTTGACATTCAGTACTTC. Amino acid sequence: CASSFGLAGRLDIQYF.

The gene calls are TRBV18 and TRBJ2-1; 11 nucleotides align to TRBD2. V dropped 2 bases and J dropped 7; count of bases not matched to a gene: 7. Germline values: CDR1 KGHSH, CDR2 LQKENI. The CDR3 is made up of 16 amino acids. DNA for the CDR3: TGTGCCAGCTCACCATCTAGCGGGAGGACTGGTAATGAGCAGTTCTTC. The encoded protein is CASSPSSGRTGNEQFF. The full variable domain, in which reference TRBV18 and TRBJ2-1 provide the parts outside the CDR3, is NAGVMQNPRHLVRRRGQEARLRCSPMKGHSHVYWYRQLPEEGLKFMVYLQKENIIDESGMPKERFSAEFPKEGPSILRIQQVVRGDSAAYFCASSPSSGRTGNEQFFGPGTRLTVL.

This clonotype is labeled as medium-sized. V gene TRBV5-1 combines with J gene TRBJ2-7; D possibly matches TRBD1 or TRBD2 (5 bases each). The ends were cut back, 0 bases at V and 4 bases at J, with 20 bases in the middle. This CDR3 has 17 residues. CDR1 and CDR2 (germline): SGHRS, YFSETQ. CDR3 residues: CASSLASGGPLGYEQYF. The CDR3 region has the DNA TGCGCCAGCAGCTTGGCCTCTGGGGGACCTCTCGGATACGAGCAGTACTTC.

The table lists this clonotype with many counts. The chain has TRBV4-2 and TRBJ1-3, with D unclear. Trimming pared 5 bases from V and 2 bases from J, leaving 7 bases between. The CDR3 has 13 residues. CDR1 and CDR2 from the germline V gene are LGHNA and YNFKEQ. The CDR3 DNA sequence: TGTGCCAGCAGCACCACCCCTGGAAACACCATATATTTT. It is translated as CASSTTPGNTIYF.

This clonotype occurred many times. The chain recombines TRBV15 with TRBJ1-4; 11 nucleotides line up with TRBD1. This CDR3 has 15 amino acids. V lost 4 bases and J lost 7; bases outside the gene matches: 5. Germline V gene sequence: CDR1 LNHNV, CDR2 YYDKDF (reference sequence). Here the CDR3 reads CATSKGQGAVEKLFF. CDR3 sequence (DNA): TGTGCCACCAGCAAAGGACAGGGGGCCGTTGAAAAACTGTTTTTT.

This clonotype has at least ten counts. V usage is TRBV7-3 and J usage is TRBJ2-3; 9 bases are a match to TRBD2. CDR1 SGHTA and CDR2 FQGTGA come from the germline V gene. V was clipped by 5 bases and J by 6 bases; unmatched bases: 6. CDR3 size: 14 residues. CDR3 DNA: TGTGCCAGCAGCCCCCAGCGGGAGGCCGATACGCAGTATTTT. It is translated as CASSPQREADTQYF.

This clonotype showed up many times. The DNA of the CDR3 is TGTGCCAGCAGTCTAACGACGGGTCCCTCTGGAAACACCATATATTTT. It yields the protein CASSLTTGPSGNTIYF. The genes are TRBV28 and TRBJ1-3; D unclear. Germline CDR1 MDHEN, CDR2 SYDVKM. The CDR3 totals 16 residues. V lost 5 bases to trimming and J lost 0 bases, with 14 bases between them.

This clonotype was detected a few times. The gene calls are TRBV3-1 and TRBJ2-1; TRBD1 or TRBD2 may be the D gene (5 bases each). Trimming stripped 1 base from V and 9 bases from J, with 16 bases between. Per germline, CDR1 LGHDT and CDR2 YNNKEL (reference sequence). The CDR3 has 15 amino acids. This chain's CDR3 is CASSQVAGSLGEQFF. CDR3 nucleotide sequence: TGTGCCAGCAGCCAAGTCGCAGGGAGCCTTGGTGAGCAGTTCTTC.

This clonotype was detected many times. This chain joins TRBV28 and TRBJ2-1; no clear D gene. The V end was cut by 5 bases, the J end by 4 bases, with 9 bases between. The germline V gene has CDR1 MDHEN and CDR2 SYDVKM. The CDR3 spans 13 residues. The CDR3 DNA reads TGTGCCAGCAGTATTTCAGAGTACAATGAGCAGTTCTTC. It specifies CASSISEYNEQFF.

The table lists this clonotype with many counts. V and J are TRBV28 and TRBJ1-4; D unresolved. The germline CDR1 and CDR2 sequences are MDHEN and SYDVKM. V lost 6 bases, J lost 8 bases, and 10 bases lay in between. The length of the CDR3 is 12 residues. The CDR3 nucleotides read TGTGCCAGCAGCCCCCTTGGGGAAAAACTGTTTTTT. Its protein product is CASSPLGEKLFF. Variable domain in full (rest from reference TRBV28 and TRBJ1-4): DVKVTQSSRYLVKRTGEKVFLECVQDMDHENMFWYRQDPGLGLRLIYFSYDVKMKEKGDIPEGYSVSREKKERFSLILESASTNQTSMYLCASSPLGEKLFFGSGTQLSVL.

This chain links TRBV10-2 with TRBJ2-3, with TRBD2 matching over 9 bases. Germline CDR1 and CDR2: WSHSY and SAAADI. This CDR3 has 14 amino acids. Trimming cost V 7 bases and J 1 base; bases outside gene matches: 3. The CDR3 DNA is TGCGCCAGCATGCGCGGGAGGGGCACAGATACGCAGTATTTT. It is translated as CASMRGRGTDTQYF.

In its sample, this clonotype was seen many times. This chain joins TRBV20-1 and TRBJ2-4, with D perhaps matching TRBD1 or TRBD2 (5 bases each). The CDR3 extends over 14 amino acids. V dropped 4 bases and J dropped 0 bases, with 10 bases sitting between them. Germline V lookup: CDR1 DFQATT, CDR2 SNEGSKA (reference sequence). Here the CDR3 reads CSAIAGTAKNIQYF. For the CDR3, the DNA is TGCAGTGCTATTGCAGGGACAGCCAAAAACATTCAGTACTTC.

This clonotype was observed a few times. V is TRBV11-2 and J is TRBJ2-1; 10 bases map to TRBD2. CDR3 size: 17 residues. Trimming took 5 bases from V and 0 from J; bases not matched to a gene: 7. Germline loops: CDR1 SGHAT, CDR2 FQNNGV. The CDR3 nucleotides are TGTGCCAGCAGCCCCCAACTAGCGGGAAGCTCCTACAATGAGCAGTTCTTC. Residues: CASSPQLAGSSYNEQFF.

In this sample, this clonotype turned up many times. This chain links TRBV28 with TRBJ2-3; TRBD2 matches at 8 bases. The CDR3 runs to 14 residues. With 6 bases clipped from V and 2 bases from J, the junction kept 4 bases outside the gene matches. The germline V gene encodes CDR1 MDHEN and CDR2 SYDVKM. CDR3 nucleotides: TGTGCCAGCAGAATAGCGGGGTACACAGATACGCAGTATTTT. Protein sequence: CASRIAGYTDTQYF. The full variable domain, its missing parts supplied by reference TRBV28 and TRBJ2-3, is DVKVTQSSRYLVKRTGEKVFLECVQDMDHENMFWYRQDPGLGLRLIYFSYDVKMKEKGDIPEGYSVSREKKERFSLILESASTNQTSMYLCASRIAGYTDTQYFGPGTRLTVL.

This clonotype was found many times. V and J are TRBV7-9 and TRBJ2-5; possibly TRBD2 for D (5 bases). Trimming removed 2 bases at V and 3 bases at J, with 13 bases between. The CDR3 contains 15 residues. From germline, CDR1 is SEHNR and CDR2 FQNEAQ (reference sequence). Here the CDR3 reads CASSLSIGVEETQYF. The CDR3 DNA sequence: TGTGCCAGCAGCTTATCAATCGGGGTAGAAGAGACCCAGTACTTC. Full variable domain (missing parts from reference TRBV7-9 and TRBJ2-5): DTGVSQNPRHKITKRGQNVTFRCDPISEHNRLYWYRQTLGQGPEFLTYFQNEAQLEKSRLLSDRFSAERPKGSFSTLEIQRTEQGDSAMYLCASSLSIGVEETQYFGPGTRLLVL.

The chain is built from TRBV10-3 and TRBJ2-1; 11 nucleotides line up with TRBD1. The J segment lost 6 bases and the V segment lost 7 bases, leaving 5 bases of the junction unmatched. Germline V CDR1 and CDR2: ENHRY, SYGVKD. This CDR3 has 14 amino acids. CDR3 in DNA: TGTGCCATCATGCCGGGACAGGGGGGCAATGAGCAGTTCTTC. It specifies CAIMPGQGGNEQFF.

This clonotype was picked up many times. The genes are TRBV5-5 and TRBJ2-3; 11 nucleotides align to TRBD2. The CDR3 sequence is 17 residues long. Germline V CDR1 and CDR2: SGHKS, YYEKEE (reference sequence). Trimming took 2 bases from V and 3 from J; bases not matched to a gene: 8. CDR3 amino acids: CASSFSGRAFWTDTQYF. The DNA of the CDR3 is TGTGCCAGCAGCTTTAGCGGGAGGGCTTTCTGGACAGATACGCAGTATTTT.

This clonotype appeared many times. CDR3 amino acids: CASSYSFGTGRSDDKNEQFF. CDR3 coding DNA: TGTGCCAGCAGTTACTCGTTCGGGACAGGGAGGTCGGACGACAAGAATGAGCAGTTCTTC. This sequence joins TRBV6-5 and TRBJ2-1; 9 bases are shared with TRBD1. The CDR3 totals 20 residues. Germline trimming cut 0 bases from V and 7 bases from J; bases unmatched to any gene: 19. The germline CDR1 and CDR2 sequences are MNHEY and SVGAGI.

This clonotype was counted many times. The rearrangement links TRBV7-9 to TRBJ2-5; 7 bases are shared with TRBD2. CDR3 length equals 13 residues. Germline V gene data show CDR1 as SEHNR and CDR2 as FQNEAQ (reference sequence). J gave up 6 bases and V 10 bases, and 11 bases lay outside the gene matches. The CDR3: CATGRADGKTQYF. The CDR3 bases are TGTGCCACAGGGAGGGCCGATGGGAAGACCCAGTACTTC.

This clonotype was detected ten times or more. The chain joins TRBV5-1 to TRBJ1-1, with 7 bases fitting TRBD1. The CDR3 extends over 17 amino acids. Trimming removed 3 bases from V and 3 bases from J; junction bases left unmatched: 14. Germline assignment: CDR1 SGHRS and CDR2 YFSETQ. The chain's CDR3 is CASSYDSSTGAYTEAFF. CDR3 nucleotide sequence: TGCGCCAGCAGCTATGACTCCTCTACAGGGGCTTACACTGAAGCTTTCTTT.